This TCR beta chain is from a study of blood T cell repertoires in COVID-19 (TCRdb year 2020). About the investigation overall: Collaborator samples came from the United States, Italy and Spain and covered acute and convalescent phases of COVID-19. The samples were drawn from two sources: the first 160 participants of the ongoing ImmuneRACE study, and 1,254 subjects contributed by 6 global collaborators. The material from the prospective study consisted of cDNA or gDNA derived from T cells, B-cell-depleted T cells, or PBMCs. The repertoires were released in a freely available public database intended as a resource for research on the immune response to SARS-CoV-2. The sample metadata nearly always contained a de-identified subject ID, COVID-19 status, age in years and sex. Where available, HLA class I and class II types were obtained from metadata supplied by the sample provider rather than from assay-based typing. The dataset comprised deeply sampled blood TCRbeta repertoires from subjects exposed to, actively infected with, or recovered from COVID-19.

Concerning this clone: It has no known antigen specificity. Base qualities are missing; no much larger clone stands one base away.

TCRbeta CDR3 regions were amplified from genomic DNA using the immunoSEQ Assay, a bias-controlled multiplex PCR. Under the source paper's analysis protocol: The number of nucleated cells in each sample was estimated by amplification of reference gene primers within the assay. To quantify the absolute abundance of each unique TCRbeta CDR3 rearrangement, sequence reads were collapsed and filtered. For each sample, productive Simpson clonality was calculated as the square root of Simpson's diversity index across productive rearrangements. Not all clones reach the TCRdb copy of this immuneACCESS table, which keeps in-frame sequences only. Checked studies attribute under half of the gap to unresolved V genes and leave the rest unexplained. D and trimming come from the DNA, and the V and J calls and clone size come from that table. This sample has over 250,000 clones in its table, and approximately 80% of those were observed once. The ten largest account for 4.5% to 6% of the sample.

In the prospective study, participants were 18 to 89 years old, resided in around 25 geographic areas of the United States, and were enrolled through a virtual design. In the prospective study, participants were assigned to cohorts based on the clinical history participants reported in a screening survey and a study questionnaire. Exposed participants were defined as having been in contact with someone with a PCR-confirmed or clinician-diagnosed COVID-19 case within 2 weeks of study entry. In the prospective study, mobile phlebotomists collected whole blood, serum and a nasopharyngeal or oropharyngeal swab from each participant. Participants in the prospective study had the option to provide additional blood draws and questionnaires over a 2-month period. Before DNA extraction, blood samples from the prospective study were shipped at room temperature or frozen. Taken from cysteine to phenylalanine, the CDR3 has 15 residues. Only the CDR3 region is kept as DNA, spanning 45 bases read in frame from base 1. V is shortened by 10 bases, J by 0 bases, and the region joining them spans 19 bases. Taken from the germline V gene, the CDR1 and CDR2 loops are MDHEN and SYDVKM.

Findings and caveats that apply to the study as a whole: The quantity of clinical and demographic metadata differed by source and by participant and was supplied without curation.

Sequencing was performed on PBMCs or T cells enriched from blood (not recorded which). This clonotype was sampled from a man in his forties or fifties who had been exposed to COVID-19. Recombination connected TRBV28 to TRBJ2-7; TRBD2 is perhaps the D gene, given 6 matching bases. The nucleotide sequence is given as TGTGCCACCCGGGACTCTAGCGCTCGCTCCTACGAGCAGTACTTC. This is translated as CATRDSSARSYEQYF.